This T cell receptor (beta chain) was identified during a study of shared clonotypes between healthy human individuals. CD45RO negativity and positive selection for CCR7 defined naive CD8 cells, a population that excluded terminally differentiated effector memory CD45RA+ cells. When replicate PCRs were run on sorted subsets, they used 200 to 250 ng DNA, some 29,000 T cell genomes. Profiling relied on immunoSEQ multiplex PCR, and the TCRdb table lists in-frame clones only, not all of them. The table shows fewer than 850,000 clones, with 90% to 98% occurring only once. The CDR3 has 14 residues. Germline V gene sequence: CDR1 SEHNR, CDR2 FQNEAQ (reference sequence). V was pared by 9 bases and J by 2 bases, with 16 bases between.

Sequencing was done on a sample of naive CD8+ T cells sorted from blood. This chain uses TRBV7-9 with TRBJ1-1; maybe TRBD1 (5 bases). The clonotype originates from a young man in good health. The CDR3 DNA reads TGTGCCAGTTTCAAGACAGACGATAACACTGAAGCTTTCTTT. Translation: CASFKTDDNTEAFF.